This T cell receptor beta chain was sequenced in a study of OX40 agonist ivuxolimab in advanced cancers. Broadly, across the study: The costimulatory receptor OX40 (CD134) was targeted by ivuxolimab, a fully human IgG2 agonistic monoclonal antibody. Peripheral TCRbeta sequencing was intended to test whether TCR sequence diversity was altered and clonal T-cell expansion was caused by ivuxolimab. Among the roughly 52 dose-escalation patients, about 19 had hepatocellular carcinoma, roughly 15 melanoma, 9 renal cell carcinoma and 9 head and neck cancer. A male proportion of about 79% and a mean age of roughly 55 years, ranging from roughly 23 to 80, were recorded for the dose-escalation cohort. Partial responses occurred in three dose-escalation patients: two with cutaneous melanoma and one with hepatocellular carcinoma. The monotherapy dose-escalation portion (N = 52 patients) of the phase I ivuxolimab trial is reported in the paper. Prior anti-PD-1, anti-PD-L1 or anti-CTLA-4 therapy was permitted, and about two fifths of dose-escalation patients had received checkpoint inhibitors. Intravenous ivuxolimab was administered to patients every 2 weeks at six dose levels: 0.01, 0.1, 0.3, 1.5, 3 and 10 mg/kg.

The CDR3 spans 16 residues, from the cysteine through the phenylalanine. Only the CDR3 DNA stays, 48 bases, in frame from base 1. V ends up 1 base short and J 8 bases short, with an unmatched junction base count of 11. CDR1 and CDR2, looked up from the germline V gene (reference sequence), are SEHNR and FQNEAQ. Genomic DNA was extracted from sorted cells for sequencing of the TCRbeta CDR3 region. The immunoSEQ Assay was used for sequencing of TCRbeta CDR3 regions. What TCRdb holds here is the immuneACCESS table cut down to in-frame rearrangements. Part of the clones is not present; checked against another copy, under half of the missing clones reflect an unresolved V gene, and the others are unexplained. The sample table shows approximately 49,000 clones, and around 84% are seen once. Over 20% of the sample lies in the top ten. The trial excluded patients who had a history of autoimmune disease or who were on systemic immunosuppression. In every dose cohort, peripheral blood was drawn for TCR sequencing at baseline, cycle 4 day 1, and cycle 7 day 1. Samples were obtained from an open-label, multicenter, first-in-human phase I dose-escalation trial of ivuxolimab. Adults with locally advanced or metastatic melanoma, renal cell carcinoma, hepatocellular carcinoma or head and neck squamous cell carcinoma were enrolled in the trial. Before TCR sequencing, CD4+ and CD8+ T cells were separately sorted from peripheral blood.

Concerning this clone: No antigen is known for it. Nothing much larger sits one base from this clone, and base qualities are not available.

Summary of the overall study and its limitations: Clonal expansion of both CD4+ and CD8+ blood T cells was observed from baseline to week 6 at doses 0.1 to 3.0 mg/kg. Partial responders in the 0.1-3.0 mg/kg groups had among the lowest normalized peripheral clonal expansion, especially among CD8+ T cells. Low levels of normalized T-cell clonal expansion were also seen in some patients who did not respond. After ivuxolimab, CD8+ T cells had more expanded clones than CD4+ T cells on average. The antigen specificity of the peripheral T cells that underwent clonal expansion was not determined.

This receptor was obtained from an adult with an advanced solid tumor such as melanoma, head and neck, liver or kidney cancer. The chain uses TRBV7-9 and TRBJ2-3; 8 of the junction bases match TRBD2. The sample in question was CD4+ or CD8+ T cells sorted from blood, obtained in a trial of the OX40 agonist ivuxolimab. The sequence in DNA is TGTGCCAGCAGCTTAGGAGGCGGGGGGACCCACGCTACGCAGTATTTT. Its protein product is CASSLGGGGTHATQYF.